A few counts support the clone carrying this T cell receptor (beta chain). In TCRdb, the 5' RACE reads were re-called with MiXCR into one record per CDR3 protein. The data show about 290,000 distinct CDR3 sequences, more than 15% seen once. The sample comes from a study of T-cell memory formation after mild COVID-19. V was shortened by 0 bases and J by 10 bases, with 14 bases between the two germline ends. CDR3 length: 15 residues. Germline CDR1 SGHRS, CDR2 YFSETQ. The sequenced material came from PBMCs or a T cell subset sorted from them (not recorded which). This chain links TRBV5-1 with TRBJ1-6; no firm D call. The origin of this receptor is a man younger than 35 who had mild COVID-19 (a few samples of this study predate the infection). Cell type and time point are not known. As DNA, the CDR3 is TGCGCCAGCAGCTTGGAAGGAGGGCGAGGCTCACCCCTCCACTTT. Its protein product is CASSLEGGRGSPLHF.